Described below is a single T cell receptor (beta chain) sequence and its context. Its matching antigen is unknown. CDR1 LGHDT and CDR2 YNNKEL come from the germline V gene (reference sequence). The ends were cut back, 4 bases at V and 7 bases at J, with 8 bases in the middle. This CDR3 comprises 12 residues. The data are from a study of T-cell memory formation after mild COVID-19. From the 5' RACE reads, TCRdb called clonotypes with MiXCR, one entry per CDR3 protein. The sample shows 350,000 or so distinct CDR3 sequences, 13% of them seen only once. Study-level findings and limits: Later expanders leaned CD4+, whereas day 15 to 85 contracting clones were balanced CD4/CD8. Pre-infection memory already had some responding clones, implying cross-reactive memory joined.

Specimen: PBMCs or a T cell subset sorted from them (not recorded which). This sequence joins TRBV3-1 and TRBJ1-5; no clear D. The TCR originated in a man aged 18 to 35 who had mild COVID-19 (a few samples of this study predate the infection). Cell type and time point are not known. For the CDR3, the DNA is TGTGCCAGCAGCCGATCTGGACAGCCCCAGCATTTT. It translates to CASSRSGQPQHF. Supplemented by reference TRBV3-1 and TRBJ1-5, the full variable domain reads DTAVSQTPKYLVTQMGNDKSIKCEQNLGHDTMYWYKQDSKKFLKIMFSYNNKELIINETVPNRFSPKSPDKAHLNLHINSLELGDSAVYFCASSRSGQPQHFGDGTRLSIL.